This T cell receptor (beta chain) is drawn from a study of response to subunit inactivated influenza vaccine. There are a few counts of this clonotype. CDR1 and CDR2 (germline): MNHEY, SVGEGT. The V and J ends lost 4 bases and 5 bases respectively, with 14 bases between them. This CDR3 has 14 residues. TCRdb redid the calling of the RT-PCR reads with MiXCR, one entry per CDR3 protein. The sample has about 480,000 distinct CDR3 sequences, approximately 9.9% seen once. This sequence originates from a middle-aged man who received an inactivated influenza vaccine. V is TRBV6-2 or TRBV6-3 and J is TRBJ2-5; D gene ambiguous. The source material was PBMCs from blood, sampled roughly 48 days after vaccination. Here the CDR3 reads CASSSPSRRETQYF. CDR3 sequence (DNA): TGTGCCAGCAGTTCCCCTAGTCGACGGGAGACCCAGTACTTC.